A single sample gave rise to the 20 T cell receptor beta chains below, sequenced in a study of cytomegalovirus exposure and HLA in healthy donors. The PCR employed 60 Vbeta primers together with 13 Jbeta primers. Sequencing used immunoSEQ multiplex PCR; TCRdb keeps in-frame clones, though not all of them. The data show roughly 180,000 clones, roughly 9.4% seen once. Material: PBMCs. Receptors were obtained from a woman aged 25 to 39 in good health and CMV-seropositive.

A few counts support this clone. The rearrangement joins TRBV11-1 to TRBJ2-1; D is possibly TRBD2 (6 bases). CDR1 is SGHAT, CDR2 FQDESV, per germline (reference sequence). V lost 2 bases, J lost 7 bases, and 24 bases lay in between. There are 18 residues in the CDR3. CDR3 nucleotide sequence: TGTGCCAGCAGCTTATACGGAGGGTTAGCGATATCCGGAAATGAGCAGTTCTTC. Protein product: CASSLYGGLAISGNEQFF.

The chain recombines TRBV19 with TRBJ2-5, with 13 bases that match TRBD2. Per germline, CDR1 LNHDA and CDR2 SQIVND (reference sequence). This CDR3 spans 18 amino acids. V shed 1 base and J 4 bases; nucleotides not matched to a gene: 9. In nucleotides, the CDR3 is TGTGCCAGTAGTATAGGTGGGAGACTAGCGGGAGGACCAGAGACCCAGTACTTC. Its translation is CASSIGGRLAGGPETQYF. The entire variable domain, with the rest obtained from reference TRBV19 and TRBJ2-5, is as follows: DGGITQSPKYLFRKEGQNVTLSCEQNLNHDAMYWYRQDPGQGLRLIYYSQIVNDFQKGDIAEGYSVSREKKESFPLTVTSAQKNPTAFYLCASSIGGRLAGGPETQYFGPGTRLLVL.

The chain has TRBV9 and TRBJ2-7; 7 nucleotides match TRBD2. Germline CDR1 SGDLS, CDR2 YYNGEE. The CDR3 spans 16 residues. Unmatched junction bases numbered 7, after V lost 0 bases and J lost 1 base. The DNA for the CDR3 is TGTGCCAGCAGCGTAGGTGGTAGCGGGTATTCCTACGAGCAGTACTTC. It codes for CASSVGGSGYSYEQYF. The full variable domain, its missing parts supplied by reference TRBV9 and TRBJ2-7, is DSGVTQTPKHLITATGQRVTLRCSPRSGDLSVYWYQQSLDQGLQFLIQYYNGEERAKGNILERFSAQQFPDLHSELNLSSLELGDSALYFCASSVGGSGYSYEQYFGPGTRLTVT.

This clone was observed a few times. The genes are TRBV6-6 and TRBJ1-1; tentatively, D is TRBD1 (5 bases). Trimming took off 4 bases at V and 1 base at J, with 13 bases between the two ends. The CDR3 length is 15 residues. Germline-derived CDR1 and CDR2 are MNHNY and SVGAGI (reference sequence). The CDR3 nucleotides read TGTGCCAGCAGTTCCTCGGGGGGGAGGAACACTGAAGCTTTCTTT. Protein product: CASSSSGGRNTEAFF.

The rearrangement joins TRBV12-5 to TRBJ1-1; possibly TRBD1 for D (6 bases). V dropped 4 bases and J dropped 6 bases, with 15 bases sitting between them. The CDR3 length is 14 residues. Germline assignment: CDR1 LGHNT and CDR2 FRNRAP. The CDR3 region is CASGSSRQVPEAFF. CDR3 nucleotides: TGTGCTAGTGGTTCCTCCCGACAGGTCCCTGAAGCTTTCTTT.

The sample holds a few counts of this clone. The chain employs TRBV6-1 and TRBJ2-7; the D gene is possibly TRBD2 (5 bases). CDR1 is MNHNS, CDR2 SASEGT, per germline. Deletions cut 3 bases from V and 2 bases from J, with 23 bases between. CDR3 length: 18 amino acids. This chain's CDR3 is CASSDHNAEEWEPYEQYF. CDR3 DNA: TGTGCCAGCAGTGATCACAACGCGGAGGAGTGGGAGCCCTACGAGCAGTACTTC.

The chain is built from TRBV5-8 and TRBJ1-1, with D hard to call. This CDR3 has 12 residues. Germline V lookup: CDR1 SGHTS, CDR2 YDEGEE. The V gene lost 0 bases and the J gene lost 7 bases, with 7 bases spanning the gap. In DNA form, the CDR3 reads TGTGCCAGCAGCTTGGAGCACCTTGAAGCTTTCTTT. This gives the protein CASSLEHLEAFF. The full variable domain, rest sourced from reference TRBV5-8 and TRBJ1-1, is EAGVTQSPTHLIKTRGQQATLRCSPISGHTSVYWYQQALGLGLQFLLWYDEGEERNRGNFPPRFSGRQFPNYSSELNVNALELEDSALYLCASSLEHLEAFFGQGTRLTVV.

CDR3 DNA: TGTGCCAGCAGCTCCCGGGACAGGGAGTCGGGAAAACTGTTTTTT. This codes for CASSSRDRESGKLFF. The genes are TRBV11-2 and TRBJ1-4; TRBD1 matches 9 bases. CDR3 size: 15 residues. The trim removed 4 bases at V and 10 bases at J, leaving 10 bases unmatched. The germline gives CDR1 SGHAT, CDR2 FQNNGV.

This clone was counted at least ten times. The rearrangement links TRBV5-4 to TRBJ2-1, with no clear D. Germline V gives CDR1 SGHNT, CDR2 YYREEE (reference sequence). There are 12 residues in the CDR3. The V gene lost 0 bases and the J gene lost 7 bases, with 5 bases spanning the gap. The CDR3 loop reads CASSLGANEQFF. Here the CDR3 DNA reads TGTGCCAGCAGCTTGGGGGCGAATGAGCAGTTCTTC.

This clone was observed a handful of times. The chain links TRBV6-6 to TRBJ2-5; 11 nucleotides agree with TRBD2. The CDR3 runs to 16 residues. Germline-derived CDR1 and CDR2 are MNHNY and SVGAGI (reference sequence). Losses at the gene ends were 7 bases for V and 2 bases for J; bases not matched to a gene: 9. The CDR3 sequence is CASTVNLAGGQETQYF. In DNA, the CDR3 is TGTGCCAGCACCGTAAACCTAGCGGGAGGTCAAGAGACCCAGTACTTC.

This chain connects TRBV19 to TRBJ1-4; 7 bases agree with TRBD1. There are 14 residues in the CDR3. Germline trimming cut 3 bases from V and 5 bases from J; bases unmatched to any gene: 3. Germline CDR1 is LNHDA and CDR2 is SQIVND (reference sequence). The CDR3 bases are TGTGCCAGTAGTATGGACAGGCCGAATGAAAAACTGTTTTTT. Protein product: CASSMDRPNEKLFF.

This clone appeared a few times. The gene calls are TRBV4-1 and TRBJ2-1; TRBD2 matches 15 bases. Per the germline V gene, CDR1 is MGHRA and CDR2 is YSYEKL. J lost 10 bases, V lost 1 base, and 11 bases had no gene match. The CDR3 sequence is 18 residues long. Written as DNA, the CDR3 is TGCGCCAGCAGCCAAGTCCCCGGACTAGCGGGAGGGCCGGGGGAGCAGTTCTTC. It yields the protein CASSQVPGLAGGPGEQFF.

This clone was detected only a few times. This chain joins TRBV29-1 and TRBJ2-1, with D possibly TRBD2 on 5 matching bases. Germline V gene sequence: CDR1 SQVTM, CDR2 ANQGSEA. V was clipped by 6 bases and J by 0 bases, with 12 bases between them. CDR3 length: 14 amino acids. The CDR3 is CSVPTTSSYNEQFF. The CDR3 nucleotides read TGCAGCGTACCGACTACGAGCTCCTACAATGAGCAGTTCTTC.

The chain's CDR3 is CASSSRQGLSSYEQYF. In nucleotides, the CDR3 is TGTGCCAGCAGCTCCCGACAGGGCCTTAGTTCCTACGAGCAGTACTTC. The chain links TRBV7-9 to TRBJ2-7, with TRBD1 identical over 7 bases. J was trimmed by 1 base and V by 4 bases; bases with no gene match: 10. CDR1 SEHNR and CDR2 FQNEAQ come from the germline V gene (reference sequence). The CDR3 covers 16 residues.

With respect to this clone: This CDR3 is also generated by other DNA sequences in the sample. The DNA for the CDR3 is TGTGCCAGCAGTTACTCGGGACTAGCGTACGAGCAGTACTTC. This sequence encodes CASSYSGLAYEQYF. The chain is built from TRBV6-5 and TRBJ2-7; TRBD2 matches 10 bases. CDR1 is MNHEY and CDR2 is SVGAGI in the germline V gene. This CDR3 has 14 residues. The V and J ends lost 0 bases and 4 bases, in that order; junction bases with no gene match: 0.

The CDR3 nucleotides are TGTGCCAGCAGCCCGGGCACTAGCGGTAGCACAGATACGCAGTATTTT. Protein sequence: CASSPGTSGSTDTQYF. This rearrangement joins TRBV27 to TRBJ2-3, with TRBD2 matching 8 bases. V lost 6 bases to trimming and J lost 0 bases; unmatched junction nucleotides: 8. Germline V gene lookup returns CDR1 MNHEY and CDR2 SMNVEV (reference sequence). The CDR3 consists of 16 residues.

This CDR3 reads CASSDRGRYEKLFF. In DNA, the CDR3 is TGTGCCAGTAGTGACAGGGGGAGGTATGAAAAACTGTTTTTT. This chain links TRBV19 with TRBJ1-4; 9 bases fit TRBD1. This CDR3 is 14 amino acids long. The germline CDR1 and CDR2 sequences are LNHDA and SQIVND (reference sequence). J was trimmed by 6 bases and V by 5 bases; bases with no gene match: 4.

This clone was counted a few times. J is TRBJ1-1 and V is TRBV5-1; D is ambiguous. The germline V gene encodes CDR1 SGHRS and CDR2 YFSETQ. This CDR3 region has 13 residues. Trimming removed 4 bases from V and 0 bases from J, with 7 bases in between. The CDR3 is CASSAGMNTEAFF. The CDR3 region has the DNA TGCGCCAGCAGCGCGGGCATGAACACTGAAGCTTTCTTT.

As concerns this clone: This same CDR3 is encoded by further DNA sequences in the sample. V is TRBV10-1 and J is TRBJ2-3; TRBD2 matches at 9 bases. The V gene's germline CDR1 is WNHNN and CDR2 SYGVQD (reference sequence). V lost 6 bases, J lost 8 bases, and 12 bases stayed unmatched. The CDR3 contains 15 residues. Here the CDR3 DNA reads TGCGCCAGCAGCGGAGCGGGAGGACCATCGGGTACGCAGTATTTT. Amino acids: CASSGAGGPSGTQYF.

The chain links TRBV13 to TRBJ2-1; D might be TRBD2 (5 bases). Deletions cut 0 bases from V and 8 bases from J, with 11 bases between. The CDR3 has 14 residues. Germline V lookup: CDR1 PRHDT, CDR2 FYEKMQ (reference sequence). CDR3 nucleotides: TGTGCCAGCAGCTTAGGCGGGGTTCCCGATGAGCAGTTCTTC. Amino acids: CASSLGGVPDEQFF.